These 10 T cell receptor beta chains share one sample of origin, sequenced in a study of CD8 T cells in ankylosing spondylitis. TCRdb re-derived calls from the 5' RACE reads in MiXCR, one entry per CDR3 protein. The sample has roughly 440,000 distinct CDR3 sequences; roughly a sixth are singletons. Whole-study findings and limits: Roughly eight highly homologous variants made up a TCR beta motif that seemed to typify ankylosing spondylitis blood.

Antigens for these TCRs are unknown. The sample taken for sequencing was blood, either unsorted or a sorted T cell fraction (not recorded which). The receptors shown here come from a male donor with ankylosing spondylitis.

This clonotype was seen more than once but under ten times. This chain connects TRBV7-8 to TRBJ1-3, with D possibly being TRBD1 (6 bases). CDR3 length: 15 residues. The V gene's germline CDR1 is SGHVS and CDR2 FQNEAQ. The V and J ends lost 0 bases and 6 bases respectively, with 12 bases between them. CDR3 protein: CASSLAKQGANTIYF. CDR3 bases: TGTGCCAGCAGCTTAGCGAAACAGGGAGCAAACACCATATATTTT.

The rearrangement uses TRBV6-5 and TRBJ2-2; D might be TRBD2 (5 bases). The CDR3 runs to 17 residues. Trimming took 0 bases from V and 3 from J, leaving 14 bases between them. Germline CDR1 reads MNHEY; CDR2 reads SVGAGI. Here the CDR3 DNA reads TGTGCCAGCAGTTACTCAGGTTCGAGAGCGGACACCGGGGAGCTGTTTTTT. This sequence encodes CASSYSGSRADTGELFF.

This clonotype was counted between two and nine times. The chain is built from TRBV6-5 and TRBJ1-2, with D perhaps matching TRBD1 (6 bases). Germline V lookup: CDR1 MNHEY, CDR2 SVGAGI. Deletions cut 2 bases from V and 2 bases from J, with 18 bases between. There are 17 residues in the CDR3. In DNA, the CDR3 is TGTGCCAGCAGTTACCGGCGGCAGGGGATTAAGAACTATGGCTACACCTTC. Amino acid sequence: CASSYRRQGIKNYGYTF.

This chain links TRBV5-1 with TRBJ2-3, with 9 bases fitting TRBD2. V lost 5 bases and J lost 3; bases outside the gene matches: 7. The CDR3 consists of 15 residues. CDR1 and CDR2 from the germline V gene are SGHRS and YFSETQ. The CDR3 coding sequence is TGCGCCAGCAGAAAGGGACTAGCTGGGACAGATACGCAGTATTTT. It translates to CASRKGLAGTDTQYF.

There are a few counts of this clonotype. The J gene is TRBJ1-2, the V gene TRBV6-1; TRBD1 matches at 7 bases. Germline loops: CDR1 MNHNS, CDR2 SASEGT. The CDR3 totals 15 residues. V lost 6 bases to trimming and J lost 4 bases; unmatched junction nucleotides: 11. The CDR3 bases are TGTGCCAGCAGCCAACAGGGGCCGGCAAGCTATGGCTACACCTTC. This sequence encodes CASSQQGPASYGYTF.

The gene calls are TRBV9 and TRBJ1-4, with a possible D match to TRBD1 (5 bases). Trimming pared 1 base from V and 0 bases from J, leaving 13 bases between. The CDR3 contains 17 residues. Germline CDR1 is SGDLS and CDR2 is YYNGEE. The CDR3 DNA reads as TGTGCCAGCAGCGTACGGGACGCGCGTACAACTAATGAAAAACTGTTTTTT. This encodes CASSVRDARTTNEKLFF. The whole variable domain, filled in from reference TRBV9 and TRBJ1-4, reads DSGVTQTPKHLITATGQRVTLRCSPRSGDLSVYWYQQSLDQGLQFLIQYYNGEERAKGNILERFSAQQFPDLHSELNLSSLELGDSALYFCASSVRDARTTNEKLFFGSGTQLSVL.

The chain carries TRBV18 and TRBJ1-2, with TRBD1 identical over 8 bases. V shed 3 bases and J 3 bases; nucleotides not matched to a gene: 3. Germline CDR1 is KGHSH and CDR2 is LQKENI. CDR3 length equals 14 residues. CDR3 residues: CASSPVQGDYGYTF. CDR3 nucleotide sequence: TGTGCCAGCTCACCGGTACAGGGGGACTATGGCTACACCTTC.

This clonotype was seen a handful of times. Being one base from a much bigger clone, this may be a read error. This CDR3 reads CASSWGQTYNEQFF. CDR3 bases: TGTGCCAGCAGCTGGGGACAGACCTACAATGAGCAGTTCTTC. The chain links TRBV7-9 to TRBJ2-1, with 7 bases lining up with TRBD1. V trimming: 4 bases; J trimming: 2 bases; junction bases outside the gene matches: 2. CDR3 length: 14 residues. Per the germline V gene, CDR1 is SEHNR and CDR2 is FQNEAQ (reference sequence).

The chain employs TRBV5-6 and TRBJ2-7; 10 nucleotides match TRBD2. With 5 bases clipped from V and 2 bases from J, the junction kept 4 bases outside the gene matches. The CDR3 contains 14 residues. CDR1 SGHDT and CDR2 YYEEEE come from the germline V gene. CDR3 coding DNA: TGTGCCAGCAGATCCGGGACTAGCGCCTACGAGCAGTACTTC. Its protein product is CASRSGTSAYEQYF.

This clonotype showed up many times. The gene calls are TRBV5-6 and TRBJ2-5; TRBD2 matches 14 bases. With 2 bases clipped from V and 0 bases from J, the junction kept 9 bases outside the gene matches. CDR1 and CDR2 (germline): SGHDT, YYEEEE. CDR3 size: 19 residues. In DNA form, the CDR3 reads TGTGCCAGCAGCTTCTGGACTAGCGGGGGGCCTAAGTACCAAGAGACCCAGTACTTC. It yields the protein CASSFWTSGGPKYQETQYF.